This T cell receptor (beta chain) emerged from a study of STAT5B mutations in CD4+ large granular lymphocyte leukemia. Trimming left V 5 bases short and J 2 bases short, with 16 bases between. Germline CDR1 SGHVS, CDR2 FQNEAQ. CDR3 length: 15 residues. Produced via immunoSEQ multiplex PCR; TCRdb's table is partial and in-frame only. The repertoire holds roughly 30,000 clones, with 85% to 90% as singletons. The chain is built from TRBV7-8 and TRBJ2-7; tentatively, D is TRBD2 (6 bases). This TCR derives from a human donor in good health. Source material: CD4+ T cells from blood buffy coats. The CDR3 is CASSPHGGEPYEQYF. The CDR3 DNA sequence: TGTGCCAGCAGCCCCCATGGAGGGGAGCCCTACGAGCAGTACTTC.